This T cell receptor (beta chain) originates from a study of OX40 agonist ivuxolimab in advanced cancers. Turning to this clone: What it binds is not known.

Findings and limits, study-wide: Blood T cells, both CD4+ and CD8+, expanded clonally by week 6 at 0.1 to 3.0 mg/kg.

The protocol was immunoSEQ multiplex PCR, while the TCRdb copy is restricted to in-frame clones and leaves out a portion. The sample yields 40,000 to 55,000 clones, approximately 87% seen once. The sequence derives from an adult with an advanced solid tumor such as melanoma, head and neck, liver or kidney cancer. The sample here was CD4+ or CD8+ T cells sorted from blood, taken in a trial of the OX40 agonist ivuxolimab.

CDR3 in amino acids: CASSMVRGGETQYF. The CDR3 coding sequence is TGTGCCAGTAGTATGGTCAGGGGTGGCGAGACCCAGTACTTC. This chain connects TRBV19 to TRBJ2-5, with D tentatively TRBD1 (6 bases). CDR1 is LNHDA, CDR2 SQIVND, per germline (reference sequence). The V end lost 3 bases, the J end lost 5 bases, and 13 bases lay between the germline ends. The CDR3 sequence is 14 residues long.